This T cell receptor (beta chain) originates from a study of post-analysis software for immune sequencing data. The CDR3 has 16 residues. The V end lost 6 bases, the J end lost 0 bases, and 12 bases lay between the germline ends. Every TCR beta cDNA library bore unique molecular identifiers. Out of roughly 0.95 to 11 million T cells, 470,000 or so cDNA molecules were generated. TCRdb reanalysed the PCR reads using MiXCR and keeps one entry per CDR3 protein. Among hundreds of thousands of distinct CDR3 sequences, roughly 47% were seen once, and the ten largest hold more than 1.5%. Whole-study results and caveats: Samples from one preparation batch, clustered by F measure, grouped strongly together. Patients had higher frequencies than controls of four to six TRBV segments, including TRBV5-6, TRBV5-1 and TRBV20-1. The normalized Chao1 diversity of multiple sclerosis patients was significantly lower than that of controls.

Remarks on this clonotype: The antigen remains undetermined.

The sample taken for sequencing was blood. This sequence originates from a girl aged 10-17 years with multiple sclerosis. V usage is TRBV12-3 or TRBV12-4 and J usage is TRBJ2-6; the D gene is possibly TRBD2 (6 bases). CDR3 residues: CASRGTSGSGANVLTF. The CDR3 bases are TGTGCCAGCAGAGGGACTTCAGGCTCTGGGGCCAACGTCCTGACTTTC.